This T cell receptor (beta chain) was captured in a study of somatic mutations in cytotoxic T cells in rheumatoid arthritis. For the study at large: Right after diagnosis, and before any treatment had started, patient peripheral blood (about 33 ml EDTA) was drawn. A subset of V beta antibody-stained T-cell populations was isolated by flow sorting, reaching nearly 100% purity, and this subset included V beta1+ cells that went on to TCRB sequencing.

Between the trimmed V and J ends, which lost 5 bases and 6 bases, there was a span of 11 bases. CDR1 SQVTM and CDR2 ANQGSEA come from the germline V gene. This CDR3 is built from 13 residues. Whole-study findings and limits: Just what the expanded CD8+ clones targeted, in terms of antigens, remained unknown. Increasing age coincided with elevated CD8+ clonality among rheumatoid arthritis patients, though not among healthy controls.

Note on this clone: Antigen: not known.

Profiling relied on immunoSEQ multiplex PCR, and the TCRdb table lists in-frame clones only, not all of them. Among about 19,000 clones listed, around four fifths were seen once. The sequenced material came from CD8+ T cells sorted from blood. This chain joins TRBV29-1 and TRBJ2-6; TRBD1 is a possible D gene (5 bases). The sequence was obtained from an adult with rheumatoid arthritis. CDR3 region: CSVKGEAANVLTF. The DNA for the CDR3 is TGCAGCGTTAAAGGGGAAGCGGCCAACGTCCTGACTTTC.